This T cell receptor (beta chain) was obtained from a study of cytomegalovirus exposure and HLA in healthy donors. Primers: 60 Vbeta forward and 13 Jbeta reverse. TCRdb's copy holds only in-frame clones and misses some; the assay was immunoSEQ multiplex PCR. Of 140,000 or so clones listed, 60% to 80% are singletons. The study sampled nominally healthy donors, though unrecorded immune exposures were likely. The CDR3 consists of 16 residues. J lost 1 base, V lost 3 bases, and 4 bases had no gene match. Germline CDR1 KGHSH, CDR2 LQKENI. The material sequenced was PBMCs. The V and J genes are TRBV18 and TRBJ2-5, with 11 bases aligning to TRBD1. This TCR was sampled from a woman aged 30 to 39 in good health and CMV-seronegative. In DNA, the CDR3 is TGTGCCAGCTCACCGCCCGGGACAGGGGGCCAAGAGACCCAGTACTTC. Protein: CASSPPGTGGQETQYF.